The entry below describes one TCR beta chain. Trimming at V came to 8 bases and at J to 0 bases, leaving 4 bases not matched to a gene. The V gene's germline CDR1 is LNHNV and CDR2 YYDKDF (reference sequence). The CDR3 consists of 14 residues. The data were obtained in a study of CD8+CD57+ T cells in acquired aplastic anemia. Across the whole study: Sorted CD4+ and CD8+ cells yielded 3 to 3.5 ug of DNA on average.

Profiling of TCR beta VDJ combinations and CDR3 sequences used genomic DNA as template. MiXCR, applied by TCRdb to the reads, yields one record per CDR3 protein. The sample holds about 210,000 distinct CDR3 sequences, over 60% seen once. The chain has TRBV15 and TRBJ2-1, with 7 bases fitting TRBD2. This sequence originates from a human donor in good health. The sequenced sample consisted of sorted CD4+, CD8+, or CD8+CD57+ T cells (not recorded which) from PBMCs. The CDR3 loop is CATGRGSSYNEQFF. In DNA, the CDR3 is TGTGCCACCGGGAGGGGCAGCTCCTACAATGAGCAGTTCTTC.